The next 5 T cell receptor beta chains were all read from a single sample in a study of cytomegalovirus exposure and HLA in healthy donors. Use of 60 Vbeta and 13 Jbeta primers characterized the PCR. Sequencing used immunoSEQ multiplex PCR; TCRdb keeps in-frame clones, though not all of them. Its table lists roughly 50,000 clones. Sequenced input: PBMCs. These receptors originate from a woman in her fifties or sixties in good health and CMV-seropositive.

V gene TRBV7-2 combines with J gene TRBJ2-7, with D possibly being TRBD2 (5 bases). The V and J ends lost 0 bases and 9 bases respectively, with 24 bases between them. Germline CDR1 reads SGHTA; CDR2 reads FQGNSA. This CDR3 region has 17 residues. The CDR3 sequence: CASSLADRGLVTALQYF. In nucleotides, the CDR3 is TGTGCCAGCAGCTTAGCGGATAGAGGGCTAGTCACGGCACTGCAGTACTTC.

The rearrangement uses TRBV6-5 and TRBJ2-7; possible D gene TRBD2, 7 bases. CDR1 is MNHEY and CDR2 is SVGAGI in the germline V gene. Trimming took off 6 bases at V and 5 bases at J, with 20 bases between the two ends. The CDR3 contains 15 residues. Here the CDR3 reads CASSDGLEGGHEQYF. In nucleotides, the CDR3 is TGTGCCAGCAGCGATGGACTAGAGGGGGGGCACGAGCAGTACTTC.

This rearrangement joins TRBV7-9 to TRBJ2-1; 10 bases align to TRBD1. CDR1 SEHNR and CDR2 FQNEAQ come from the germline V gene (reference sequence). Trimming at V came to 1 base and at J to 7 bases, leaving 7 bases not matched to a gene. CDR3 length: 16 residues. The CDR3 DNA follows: TGTGCCAGCAGCTTAGTAATGACAGGGGGCTGGAATGAGCAGTTCTTC. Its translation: CASSLVMTGGWNEQFF. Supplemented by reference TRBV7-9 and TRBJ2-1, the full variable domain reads DTGVSQNPRHKITKRGQNVTFRCDPISEHNRLYWYRQTLGQGPEFLTYFQNEAQLEKSRLLSDRFSAERPKGSFSTLEIQRTEQGDSAMYLCASSLVMTGGWNEQFFGPGTRLTVL.

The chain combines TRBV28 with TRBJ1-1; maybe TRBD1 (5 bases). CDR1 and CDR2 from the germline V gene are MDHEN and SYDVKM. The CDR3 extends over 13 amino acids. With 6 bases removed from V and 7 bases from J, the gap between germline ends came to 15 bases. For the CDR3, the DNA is TGTGCCAGCAGCCTCCTCACAGGAGTTGAAGCTTTCTTT. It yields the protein CASSLLTGVEAFF.

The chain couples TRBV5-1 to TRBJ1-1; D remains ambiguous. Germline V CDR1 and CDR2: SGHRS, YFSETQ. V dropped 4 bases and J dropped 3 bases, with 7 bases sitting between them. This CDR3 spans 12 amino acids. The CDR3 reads CASSQQDTEAFF. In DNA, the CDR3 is TGCGCCAGCAGCCAACAAGACACTGAAGCTTTCTTT. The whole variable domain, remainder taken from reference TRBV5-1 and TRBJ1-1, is KAGVTQTPRYLIKTRGQQVTLSCSPISGHRSVSWYQQTPGQGLQFLFEYFSETQRNKGNFPGRFSGRQFSNSRSEMNVSTLELGDSALYLCASSQQDTEAFFGQGTRLTVV.